Listed below are T cell receptor beta chains from one sample, sequenced in a study of vaccination and CD4 T cells after COVID-19. What these receptors recognize is not known. TCRdb re-called the PCR reads with MiXCR, one entry per CDR3 protein. The sample shows about 16,000 distinct CDR3 sequences, just under 55% of them seen only once. Specimen: CD4+ T cells from blood, cultured in vitro, collected about 7 months after SARS-CoV-2 vaccination. All receptors come from a human donor who had recovered from COVID-19. Each CDR3 is given with its conserved first and last residue.

J gene: TRBJ2-7; V gene: TRBV7-7; CDR3 protein: CASSARDRGSQYF
J gene: TRBJ1-5; V gene: TRBV20-1; CDR3 protein: CSAIRTDSNQPQHF
J gene: TRBJ2-1; V gene: TRBV7-6; CDR3 protein: CASSLDPPGTSGRGNEQFF
J gene: TRBJ1-6; V gene: TRBV7-2; CDR3 protein: CASSLQGANSPLHF
J gene: TRBJ1-1; V gene: TRBV20-1; CDR3 protein: CSAPLHVNTEAFF
J gene: TRBJ2-1; V gene: TRBV27; CDR3 protein: CASSRSGIAYNEQFF
J gene: TRBJ1-1; V gene: TRBV27; CDR3 protein: CASSPGGQFMNTEAFF
J gene: TRBJ2-1; V gene: TRBV2; CDR3 protein: CASNEEITGTKQFF
J gene: TRBJ2-7; V gene: TRBV27; CDR3 protein: CASSPYSGRTTYEQYF
J gene: TRBJ1-2; V gene: TRBV7-2; CDR3 protein: CASSPDRLYGYTF
J gene: TRBJ2-2; V gene: TRBV7-7; CDR3 protein: CASSSSGVNTGELFF
J gene: TRBJ2-1; V gene: TRBV6-2/TRBV6-3; CDR3 protein: CASTYHDKGNEQFF
J gene: TRBJ1-2; V gene: TRBV6-1; CDR3 protein: CASRPLGGGNYGYTF
J gene: TRBJ2-3; V gene: TRBV24-1; CDR3 protein: CATSDYGLAPDTQYF
J gene: TRBJ2-7; V gene: TRBV6-2/TRBV6-3; CDR3 protein: CASSYYRGDEQYF
J gene: TRBJ1-1; V gene: TRBV2; CDR3 protein: CASSEEGLGAFF
J gene: TRBJ2-1; V gene: TRBV6-2/TRBV6-3; CDR3 protein: CASRGGRTSGYNEQFF
J gene: TRBJ2-7; V gene: TRBV5-5; CDR3 protein: CASLGRAGDEQYF
J gene: TRBJ2-1; V gene: TRBV6-1; CDR3 protein: CASSEVGDEQFF
J gene: TRBJ2-3; V gene: TRBV2; CDR3 protein: CASSPGSSTDTQYF
J gene: TRBJ1-2; V gene: TRBV2; CDR3 protein: CASTLTGNYGYTF
J gene: TRBJ2-5; V gene: TRBV7-8; CDR3 protein: CASSLFGPIDQETQYF
J gene: TRBJ1-2; V gene: TRBV7-9; CDR3 protein: CASGLNYGYTF
J gene: TRBJ2-1; V gene: TRBV6-1; CDR3 protein: CASRGGTSGDYNEQFF
J gene: TRBJ1-2; V gene: TRBV12-3/TRBV12-4; CDR3 protein: CASGDRIRWWDGYTF
J gene: TRBJ2-1; V gene: TRBV24-1; CDR3 protein: CATSSDGNEQFF
J gene: TRBJ2-5; V gene: TRBV7-9; CDR3 protein: CASSLWQGAQETQYF
J gene: TRBJ1-2; V gene: TRBV27; CDR3 protein: CASSSITGGGYGYTF
J gene: TRBJ1-5; V gene: TRBV20-1; CDR3 protein: CSARGAGNNQPQHF
J gene: TRBJ2-5; V gene: TRBV7-9; CDR3 protein: CASSSITETQYF
J gene: TRBJ1-2; V gene: TRBV7-2; CDR3 protein: CASSLLNYGYTF
J gene: TRBJ2-7; V gene: TRBV4-1; CDR3 protein: CASSPRTLAGVSYEQYF
J gene: TRBJ1-2; V gene: TRBV6-1; CDR3 protein: CASSGRGGGYTF
J gene: TRBJ2-1; V gene: TRBV28; CDR3 protein: CASSLAKTGRDEQFF
J gene: TRBJ2-7; V gene: TRBV7-9; CDR3 protein: CASSLGRLYEQYF
J gene: TRBJ1-1; V gene: TRBV2; CDR3 protein: CASSELRGAQNTEAFF
J gene: TRBJ2-7; V gene: TRBV27; CDR3 protein: CASGSRDRGSYEQYF
J gene: TRBJ2-3; V gene: TRBV7-2; CDR3 protein: CASSPWAADTQYF
J gene: TRBJ1-5; V gene: TRBV6-1; CDR3 protein: CASSEGPYSNQPQHF
J gene: TRBJ1-6; V gene: TRBV6-1; CDR3 protein: CASSPPDKGSGSPLHF
J gene: TRBJ2-7; V gene: TRBV20-1; CDR3 protein: CSARRTSSGEQYF
J gene: TRBJ2-5; V gene: TRBV6-1; CDR3 protein: CASAGAEETQYF
J gene: TRBJ2-1; V gene: TRBV20-1; CDR3 protein: CSARETSGLVYEQFF
J gene: TRBJ1-5; V gene: TRBV7-2; CDR3 protein: CASSFSRAQSQHF
J gene: TRBJ1-5; V gene: TRBV6-5; CDR3 protein: CASSSETGLRGTQHF
J gene: TRBJ2-7; V gene: TRBV18; CDR3 protein: CASSPDSPSSYEQYF
J gene: TRBJ1-5; V gene: TRBV6-2/TRBV6-3; CDR3 protein: CATDSRGTAKQPQHF
J gene: TRBJ2-1; V gene: TRBV6-4; CDR3 protein: CASSDSWEVRYNEQFF
J gene: TRBJ2-1; V gene: TRBV7-2; CDR3 protein: CASSLGTSRINEQFF
J gene: TRBJ1-2; V gene: TRBV27; CDR3 protein: CASSSTRTGYRGYTF
J gene: TRBJ2-7; V gene: TRBV20-1; CDR3 protein: CSASDIKRGGHYEQYF
J gene: TRBJ2-5; V gene: TRBV24-1; CDR3 protein: CATSDSGTGETQYF
J gene: TRBJ2-3; V gene: TRBV7-2; CDR3 protein: CASSLAFKDTQYF
J gene: TRBJ2-1; V gene: TRBV19; CDR3 protein: CASSVTSEYEQFF